This TCR beta chain was sequenced during a study of response to subunit inactivated influenza vaccine. Findings and caveats of the study: Authors suggested that a seasonal influenza vaccination recruits few new T cells each time.

The sample holds many counts of this clonotype. Its antigen is still unknown. One end of the junction is discordant with germline, which a read error may explain. TCRdb called the RT-PCR reads again in MiXCR, with one record for every CDR3 protein. The data contain about 500,000 distinct CDR3 sequences, about 17% of them singletons. This clonotype originated in a man between 50 and 69 years old who received an inactivated influenza vaccine. The specimen was CD4+ T cells sorted from PBMCs, collected less than 30 months after vaccination.

CDR3 nucleotide sequence: TGTGCCAGCAGATTAGGACAGGGGGCTAACTATGGCTACACCTTC. This encodes CASRLGQGANYGYTF. This rearrangement joins TRBV12-3 or TRBV12-4 to TRBJ1-2, with 10 bases identical to TRBD1. The CDR3 is 15 residues long.